Presented here are 16 T cell receptor beta chains from one specimen sequenced in a study of T cells in Graves' hyperthyroidism and ophthalmopathy. Using RNA transcripts as the source, TCR beta CDR3 regions were amplified. When the TCR CDR3 underwent first-round RT-PCR, the HTBI primer set was used. From the multiplex PCR reads, TCRdb called clonotypes with MiXCR, one entry per CDR3 protein. The sample gives roughly 380,000 distinct CDR3 sequences, 18% of which show up once; roughly a sixth is in the top ten. Input material: blood. The source of these receptors is a woman in her forties with Graves' ophthalmopathy.

The table lists this clonotype with many counts. V gene TRBV28 combines with J gene TRBJ2-7; weak D call: TRBD2 (5 bases). CDR1 MDHEN and CDR2 SYDVKM come from the germline V gene. This CDR3 is built from 14 residues. V was trimmed by 3 bases and J by 2 bases, leaving 11 bases between them. CDR3 bases: TGTGCCAGCAGTTTTGGCAGCGGCCCCTACGAGCAGTACTTC. Protein: CASSFGSGPYEQYF. The full variable domain, in which reference TRBV28 and TRBJ2-7 provide the parts outside the CDR3, is DVKVTQSSRYLVKRTGEKVFLECVQDMDHENMFWYRQDPGLGLRLIYFSYDVKMKEKGDIPEGYSVSREKKERFSLILESASTNQTSMYLCASSFGSGPYEQYFGPGTRLTVT.

In its sample, this clonotype was seen many times. The chain combines TRBV7-3 with TRBJ2-5, with 8 bases identical to TRBD2. Germline CDR1 is SGHTA and CDR2 is FQGTGA. This CDR3 region has 15 residues. The V gene end was trimmed by 5 bases and the J gene end by 5 bases; junction bases not matched to a gene: 10. The CDR3 nucleotides are TGTGCCAGCAGCCCGGGGCGGGGGGTATGGGAGACCCAGTACTTC. The encoded protein is CASSPGRGVWETQYF.

With respect to this clonotype: Germline is not matched at one junction end, which may reflect a read error. The rearrangement links TRBV11-2 to TRBJ1-6, with D maybe TRBD1 (5 bases). CDR1 and CDR2 (germline): SGHAT, FQNNGV. This CDR3 has 18 amino acids. The CDR3 bases are TGTGCCAGCAGCTGCATACGATCCAGGGATCCCTATAACTCACCCCTCCACTTT. Translating it yields CASSCIRSRDPYNSPLHF.

In this sample, this clonotype turned up many times. The chain employs TRBV6-5 and TRBJ1-5; no reliable D call. V lost 6 bases to trimming and J lost 4 bases, with 13 bases between them. The length of the CDR3 is 14 residues. The germline V gene has CDR1 MNHEY and CDR2 SVGAGI. The CDR3: CASRLPAKNQPQHF. The CDR3 DNA is TGTGCCAGCAGATTACCGGCAAAAAATCAGCCCCAGCATTTT.

This clonotype was picked up a small number of times. The gene calls are TRBV19 and TRBJ1-5; perhaps TRBD1 as D (6 bases). Germline values: CDR1 LNHDA, CDR2 SQIVND (reference sequence). There are 16 residues in the CDR3. The V and J ends lost 0 bases and 6 bases respectively, with 15 bases between them. The CDR3 nucleotides are TGTGCCAGTAGTATAGATGCCCCTAAGGGGGGTCAGCCCCAGCATTTT. Translating gives CASSIDAPKGGQPQHF.

This sequence joins TRBV6-1 and TRBJ1-3, with D unclear. This CDR3 has 16 amino acids. Trimming took off 7 bases at V and 0 bases at J, with 16 bases between the two ends. The germline V gene has CDR1 MNHNS and CDR2 SASEGT. CDR3 protein: CASTPDVGTSGNTIYF. Here the CDR3 DNA reads TGTGCCAGCACCCCAGACGTCGGAACCTCTGGAAACACCATATATTTT.

This clonotype came up many times. The chain employs TRBV5-1 and TRBJ2-2; 8 nucleotides agree with TRBD2. The CDR3 covers 15 residues. The ends lost 4 bases at V and 0 bases at J; junction bases unmatched: 2. The germline CDR1 and CDR2 sequences are SGHRS and YFSETQ. The CDR3 nucleotides read TGCGCCAGCAGCACTAGCGGATCGAACACCGGGGAGCTGTTTTTT. Amino acid sequence: CASSTSGSNTGELFF.

This chain joins TRBV3-1 and TRBJ1-2, with D perhaps matching TRBD1 (5 bases). Germline V lookup: CDR1 LGHDT, CDR2 YNNKEL (reference sequence). The CDR3 sequence is 14 residues long. V gave up 4 bases and J gave up 8 bases, with 17 bases separating them. The CDR3 DNA is TGTGCCAGCAGCCCTAGGCCAGGGCGTGACGGCTACACCTTC. Its protein is CASSPRPGRDGYTF.

At least ten counts were recorded for this clonotype. The rearrangement uses TRBV2 and TRBJ1-2, with D unresolved. The CDR3 contains 12 residues. V was cut by 2 bases and J by 5 bases, with 6 bases left in between. Germline-derived CDR1 and CDR2 are SNHLY and FYNNEI. CDR3: CASSERRYGYTF. Written as DNA, the CDR3 is TGTGCCAGCAGTGAACGTCGTTATGGCTACACCTTC.

This clonotype appeared many times. One base away lies a much larger clone, so this may be a sequencing read error. The chain is built from TRBV28 and TRBJ1-1, with D possibly being TRBD1 (5 bases). CDR1 MDHEN and CDR2 SYDVKM come from the germline V gene. This CDR3 comprises 13 residues. CDR3 DNA sequence: TGTGCCAGCAGTTTACGAGGGGCAACTGAAGCTTCCTTT. Translated: CASSLRGATEASF.

In this sample, this clonotype turned up many times. CDR3 bases: TGTGCCTGGATTATATGGGGGACTGAAGCTTTCTTT. Encoded protein: CAWIIWGTEAFF. The chain links TRBV30 to TRBJ1-1; weak D call: TRBD1 (5 bases). The CDR3 loop spans 12 amino acids. V lost 4 bases to trimming and J lost 5 bases, with 11 bases between them. The germline CDR1 and CDR2 sequences are GTSNPN and SVGIG (reference sequence).

The chain combines TRBV5-1 with TRBJ2-7, with TRBD2 matching 12 bases. Germline V gene lookup returns CDR1 SGHRS and CDR2 YFSETQ. The CDR3 has 15 residues. V shed 2 bases and J 7 bases; nucleotides not matched to a gene: 7. For the CDR3, the DNA is TGCGCCAGCAGCTTAAGGACTAGCGGGATACGGGAGCAGTACTTC. Protein sequence: CASSLRTSGIREQYF.

The V call is TRBV9, the J call TRBJ2-5, with 7 positions matching TRBD2. J gave up 5 bases and V 7 bases, and 5 bases lay outside the gene matches. This CDR3 comprises 12 residues. Germline V gene sequence: CDR1 SGDLS, CDR2 YYNGEE. In DNA, the CDR3 is TGTGCCAGCCGGGGGGATGACGAGACCCAGTACTTC. Protein sequence: CASRGDDETQYF.

This clonotype was seen a few times. V is TRBV6-2 or TRBV6-3 and J is TRBJ1-1; D is unclear. In germline, CDR1 is MNHEY, CDR2 SVGEGT. V lost 6 bases to trimming and J lost 5 bases, with 16 bases between them. This CDR3 spans 14 amino acids. The CDR3 DNA reads as TGTGCCAGCAGACCGACCCAGGTGGGGACTGAAGCTTTCTTT. It translates to CASRPTQVGTEAFF.

The sample holds many counts of this clonotype. This sequence joins TRBV6-5 and TRBJ2-5, with 10 bases matching TRBD1. After removal of 2 bases from V and 5 bases from J, the junction contained 2 bases not matched to a gene. The CDR3 runs 14 residues. Germline assignment: CDR1 MNHEY and CDR2 SVGAGI. CDR3 residues: CASSYVTGGETQYF. The CDR3 DNA sequence: TGTGCCAGCAGTTACGTGACAGGGGGCGAGACCCAGTACTTC.

With regard to this clonotype: At one of its ends the junction is not consistent with the germline gene, which may arise from a read error. V is TRBV6-1 and J is TRBJ1-3, with 9 bases matching TRBD1. The CDR3 is 16 amino acids. Germline CDR1 and CDR2: MNHNS and SASEGT. CDR3 residues: CASREAGTGQGSTIYF. For the CDR3, the DNA is TGTGCCAGCAGGGAAGCCGGGACAGGGCAAGGAAGCACCATATATTTT.